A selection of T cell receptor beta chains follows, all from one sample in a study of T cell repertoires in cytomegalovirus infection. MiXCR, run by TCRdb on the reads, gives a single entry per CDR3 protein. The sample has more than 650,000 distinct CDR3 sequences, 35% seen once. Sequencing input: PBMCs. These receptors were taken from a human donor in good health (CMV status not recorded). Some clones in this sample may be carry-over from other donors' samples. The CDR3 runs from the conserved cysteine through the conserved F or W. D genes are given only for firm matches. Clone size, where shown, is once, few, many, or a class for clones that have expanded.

cdr3_nt: TGCAGTGCTAGTCTAGCGGGGGCCTACGAGCAGTACTTC
cdr3_aa: CSASLAGAYEQYF
j_call: TRBJ2-7
d_call: TRBD2
v_call: TRBV20-1
clone_size: .

cdr3_nt: TGTGCCATCAGTCGGACAGCGGGAAACTATGGCTACACCTTC
cdr3_aa: CAISRTAGNYGYTF
j_call: TRBJ1-2
d_call: .
v_call: TRBV10-3
clone_size: few

cdr3_nt: TGTGCCAGCAGCGTAGGAAAAAGCAATCAGCCCCAGCATTTT
cdr3_aa: CASSVGKSNQPQHF
j_call: TRBJ1-5
d_call: .
v_call: TRBV9
clone_size: few

cdr3_nt: TGCAGTGCTCCGGGGGTACAGGCGAGCTCCTATAATTCACCCCTCCACTTT
cdr3_aa: CSAPGVQASSYNSPLHF
j_call: TRBJ1-6
d_call: .
v_call: TRBV20-1
clone_size: .

cdr3_nt: TGTGCCAGTAGTATAGGAGAGAATCAGCCCCAGCATTTT
cdr3_aa: CASSIGENQPQHF
j_call: TRBJ1-5
d_call: .
v_call: TRBV19
clone_size: many

cdr3_nt: TGTGCCAGCATCGACGGAGGGGGTGAAAAACTGTTTTTT
cdr3_aa: CASIDGGGEKLFF
j_call: TRBJ1-4
d_call: .
v_call: TRBV28
clone_size: few

cdr3_nt: TGCGCCAGCAGCCGCGGGAACCGCTACGAGCAGTACTTC
cdr3_aa: CASSRGNRYEQYF
j_call: TRBJ2-7
d_call: .
v_call: TRBV4-1
clone_size: many

cdr3_nt: TGTGCCAGCTGGATATCAAGAGATACGCAGTATTTT
cdr3_aa: CASWISRDTQYF
j_call: TRBJ2-3
d_call: .
v_call: TRBV28
clone_size: .

cdr3_nt: TGTGCCACCAGTGACCGGGACAGTATACAAGAGACCCAGTACTTC
cdr3_aa: CATSDRDSIQETQYF
j_call: TRBJ2-5
d_call: TRBD1
v_call: TRBV24-1
clone_size: .

cdr3_nt: TGTGCCAGCAGCGTAGGGTGGGGGGGGGAGACCCAGTACTTC
cdr3_aa: CASSVGWGGETQYF
j_call: TRBJ2-5
d_call: TRBD2
v_call: TRBV9
clone_size: once

cdr3_nt: TGTGCCAGCAGCCACCCGGGACTAGCGGACAATGAGCAGTTCTTC
cdr3_aa: CASSHPGLADNEQFF
j_call: TRBJ2-1
d_call: TRBD2
v_call: TRBV27
clone_size: .

cdr3_nt: TGTGCCAGCAGCTTGTCCCCCGGCTACGAGCAGTACTTC
cdr3_aa: CASSLSPGYEQYF
j_call: TRBJ2-7
d_call: .
v_call: TRBV28
clone_size: many

cdr3_nt: TGTGCCAGCAGCCCCTGGACAGGGGGCGCATTCACTGAAGCTTTCTTT
cdr3_aa: CASSPWTGGAFTEAFF
j_call: TRBJ1-1
d_call: TRBD1
v_call: TRBV7-9
clone_size: .

cdr3_nt: TGTGCCAGCAGCTTAGTGTTCCGTCGCGGACAGACTGATCAGCCCCAGCATTTT
cdr3_aa: CASSLVFRRGQTDQPQHF
j_call: TRBJ1-5
d_call: .
v_call: TRBV7-8
clone_size: .

cdr3_nt: TGTGCCAGCACCCCCGTCGGCATTAAGGAGACCCAGTACTTC
cdr3_aa: CASTPVGIKETQYF
j_call: TRBJ2-5
d_call: .
v_call: TRBV5-6
clone_size: few

cdr3_nt: TGTGCCAGTACCTCGGAGATCGACACTGAAGCTTTCTTT
cdr3_aa: CASTSEIDTEAFF
j_call: TRBJ1-1
d_call: .
v_call: TRBV19
clone_size: .

cdr3_nt: TGTGCCAGCAGTTTGCCGACAGTACAAGAGACCCAGTACTTC
cdr3_aa: CASSLPTVQETQYF
j_call: TRBJ2-5
d_call: .
v_call: TRBV28
clone_size: .

cdr3_nt: TGTGCCAGCAGCTTCGCGTCTAACTATGGCTACACCTTC
cdr3_aa: CASSFASNYGYTF
j_call: TRBJ1-2
d_call: .
v_call: TRBV11-2
clone_size: .

cdr3_nt: TGTGCCAGCAGAAGACAGGGGGAGCACAATGAGCAGTTCTTC
cdr3_aa: CASRRQGEHNEQFF
j_call: TRBJ2-1
d_call: TRBD1
v_call: TRBV6-2/TRBV6-3
clone_size: .

cdr3_nt: TGTGCCAGCAGCTTAAACGGCTACGCCTACGAGCAGTACTTC
cdr3_aa: CASSLNGYAYEQYF
j_call: TRBJ2-7
d_call: .
v_call: TRBV7-2
clone_size: .

cdr3_nt: TGTGCCAGCAGCTTAGGGCTAGCGGCCAATGAGCAGTTCTTC
cdr3_aa: CASSLGLAANEQFF
j_call: TRBJ2-1
d_call: TRBD2
v_call: TRBV7-2
clone_size: many

cdr3_nt: TGTGCCAGCAGTTACTTCCTCGAAACTCCGGGACAGGGGAGGGCAGATACGCAGTATTTT
cdr3_aa: CASSYFLETPGQGRADTQYF
j_call: TRBJ2-3
d_call: TRBD1
v_call: TRBV6-5
clone_size: few

cdr3_nt: TGTGCCAGCAGCGTCCAGGGACCCGGGGAGCTGTTTTTT
cdr3_aa: CASSVQGPGELFF
j_call: TRBJ2-2
d_call: .
v_call: TRBV7-3
clone_size: .

cdr3_nt: TGCAGCGTTCAAAAAGACAGGGGAGCGGATGGCTACACCTTC
cdr3_aa: CSVQKDRGADGYTF
j_call: TRBJ1-2
d_call: TRBD1
v_call: TRBV29-1
clone_size: .

cdr3_nt: TGTGCCAGTAACCACGAGGGGGCGAGTGAGCAGTTCTTC
cdr3_aa: CASNHEGASEQFF
j_call: TRBJ2-1
d_call: TRBD1
v_call: TRBV19
clone_size: .

cdr3_nt: TGTGCCAGCAATCGGGGTCTCCCAGATACGCAGTATTTT
cdr3_aa: CASNRGLPDTQYF
j_call: TRBJ2-3
d_call: .
v_call: TRBV19
clone_size: .

cdr3_nt: TGTGCCAGAAGCACGAGACTAGCGGGGAGGGGAGATACGCAGTATTTT
cdr3_aa: CARSTRLAGRGDTQYF
j_call: TRBJ2-3
d_call: TRBD2
v_call: TRBV7-6
clone_size: .

cdr3_nt: TGTGCCAGCAGCCGTAGCGGGGGGGCATATGGGGAGCTGTTTTTT
cdr3_aa: CASSRSGGAYGELFF
j_call: TRBJ2-2
d_call: TRBD2
v_call: TRBV7-2
clone_size: many

cdr3_nt: TGTGCCAGCAGTCCGAGACAGGGACTAGCGGGGAGCTCCTACAATGAGCAGTTCTTC
cdr3_aa: CASSPRQGLAGSSYNEQFF
j_call: TRBJ2-1
d_call: TRBD2
v_call: TRBV12-3/TRBV12-4
clone_size: few

cdr3_nt: TGTGCCAGCAGTAAGGCAGGTACTAATGAAAAACTGTTTTTT
cdr3_aa: CASSKAGTNEKLFF
j_call: TRBJ1-4
d_call: .
v_call: TRBV28
clone_size: few

cdr3_nt: TGTGCCAGCAGTCGATCAGGGAAGGGCACTGAAGCTTTCTTT
cdr3_aa: CASSRSGKGTEAFF
j_call: TRBJ1-1
d_call: .
v_call: TRBV7-2
clone_size: many

cdr3_nt: TGTGCCACCAGCAGAGAATCGGGACAGGGAACCTACGAGCAGTACTTC
cdr3_aa: CATSRESGQGTYEQYF
j_call: TRBJ2-7
d_call: TRBD1
v_call: TRBV15
clone_size: .

cdr3_nt: TGTGCCAGCAGTTTGGTCAGGGCCACCGGGGAGCTGTTTTTT
cdr3_aa: CASSLVRATGELFF
j_call: TRBJ2-2
d_call: .
v_call: TRBV28
clone_size: few

cdr3_nt: TGTGCCAGCAGCCAAGATTTGAAGGGCCAGACCCAGTACTTC
cdr3_aa: CASSQDLKGQTQYF
j_call: TRBJ2-5
d_call: .
v_call: TRBV3-1
clone_size: few

cdr3_nt: TGTGCCAGCAGACAAACCGGAGCAGGTGGCTCCTACAATGAGCAGTTCTTC
cdr3_aa: CASRQTGAGGSYNEQFF
j_call: TRBJ2-1
d_call: .
v_call: TRBV6-6
clone_size: .

cdr3_nt: TGTGCCAGCAGCTTGGGACAGTATTCCTACGAGCAGTACTTC
cdr3_aa: CASSLGQYSYEQYF
j_call: TRBJ2-7
d_call: TRBD1
v_call: TRBV7-9
clone_size: .

cdr3_nt: TGTGCCGGGGGACAGAGAAACTACGAGCAGTACTTC
cdr3_aa: CAGGQRNYEQYF
j_call: TRBJ2-7
d_call: TRBD1
v_call: TRBV10-3
clone_size: .

cdr3_nt: TGTGCCAGCAGAGAAGGGGCGAAGACTGAAGCTTTCTTT
cdr3_aa: CASREGAKTEAFF
j_call: TRBJ1-1
d_call: .
v_call: TRBV12-3/TRBV12-4
clone_size: many

cdr3_nt: TGTGCCAGCGGCCCACTAGCGGGAGGGGCGGCAGATACGCAGTATTTT
cdr3_aa: CASGPLAGGAADTQYF
j_call: TRBJ2-3
d_call: TRBD2
v_call: TRBV12-3/TRBV12-4
clone_size: .

cdr3_nt: TGCAGTGCAAAAGACAGGATGATTGAAAAACTGTTTTTT
cdr3_aa: CSAKDRMIEKLFF
j_call: TRBJ1-4
d_call: .
v_call: TRBV20-1
clone_size: .

cdr3_nt: TGTTCCAGCAGCCCAGGAGCGGACGGAAAGTGTCCCCAGCATTTT
cdr3_aa: CSSSPGADGKCPQHF
j_call: TRBJ1-5
d_call: .
v_call: TRBV7-9
clone_size: .

cdr3_nt: TGCAGTGCTTTACAAGGGGGATCTTACAATGAGCAGTTCTTC
cdr3_aa: CSALQGGSYNEQFF
j_call: TRBJ2-1
d_call: .
v_call: TRBV20-1
clone_size: .

cdr3_nt: TGTGCCAGCAGTGACACAGGGGGGACCGGATGGGACGGGGAGCTGTTTTTT
cdr3_aa: CASSDTGGTGWDGELFF
j_call: TRBJ2-2
d_call: TRBD1
v_call: TRBV2
clone_size: few

cdr3_nt: TGTGCCAGCAGTTCAGGCGGAACTAATGAAAAACTGTTTTTT
cdr3_aa: CASSSGGTNEKLFF
j_call: TRBJ1-4
d_call: .
v_call: TRBV12-3/TRBV12-4
clone_size: many

cdr3_nt: TGTGCCAGCAGATCCGGGACCGCCAACACTGAAGCTTTCTTT
cdr3_aa: CASRSGTANTEAFF
j_call: TRBJ1-1
d_call: .
v_call: TRBV7-9
clone_size: many

cdr3_nt: TGTGCCAGCAGCCCGCAGACCTGGATCACTGAAGCTTTCTTT
cdr3_aa: CASSPQTWITEAFF
j_call: TRBJ1-1
d_call: .
v_call: TRBV7-2
clone_size: many

cdr3_nt: TGTGCCAGCAGCTTAGTACTAGCGGGAACCGGGGAGCTGTTTTTT
cdr3_aa: CASSLVLAGTGELFF
j_call: TRBJ2-2
d_call: TRBD2
v_call: TRBV7-8
clone_size: many

cdr3_nt: TGTGCCAGCAGTTTAAGTCAGGGCCTCGGATATGGCTACACCTTC
cdr3_aa: CASSLSQGLGYGYTF
j_call: TRBJ1-2
d_call: .
v_call: TRBV28
clone_size: .

cdr3_nt: TGTGCCAGCAGTCCTAGCGGGAGACCCAATGAGCAGTTCTTC
cdr3_aa: CASSPSGRPNEQFF
j_call: TRBJ2-1
d_call: TRBD2
v_call: TRBV7-2
clone_size: many

cdr3_nt: TGTGCCAGTAGTATATTCGGGGAAGAGACCCAGTACTTC
cdr3_aa: CASSIFGEETQYF
j_call: TRBJ2-5
d_call: .
v_call: TRBV19
clone_size: .

cdr3_nt: TGTGCCAGCAGCCCATTGACAGGGAGAGTCTCAGATACGCAGTATTTT
cdr3_aa: CASSPLTGRVSDTQYF
j_call: TRBJ2-3
d_call: TRBD1
v_call: TRBV7-8
clone_size: many

cdr3_nt: TGTGCCAGTAGTATCCAGGGGGCGACCGGGGACTATGGCTACACCTTC
cdr3_aa: CASSIQGATGDYGYTF
j_call: TRBJ1-2
d_call: TRBD1
v_call: TRBV19
clone_size: .

cdr3_nt: TGTGCCAGCAGCCCAAGCGGGGGCACCTACAATGAGCAGTTCTTC
cdr3_aa: CASSPSGGTYNEQFF
j_call: TRBJ2-1
d_call: TRBD2
v_call: TRBV7-2
clone_size: many

cdr3_nt: TGTGCCAGTATCCCCGGGGTGGTTAAAAGCAATCAGCCCCAGCATTTT
cdr3_aa: CASIPGVVKSNQPQHF
j_call: TRBJ1-5
d_call: .
v_call: TRBV19
clone_size: once

cdr3_nt: TGTGCCAGCAGCTCCAACAGGGGTCCGGGCCAAGAGACCCAGTACTTC
cdr3_aa: CASSSNRGPGQETQYF
j_call: TRBJ2-5
d_call: TRBD1
v_call: TRBV7-6
clone_size: few